This T cell receptor (beta chain) emerged from a study of vaccination effects on CD4 cells after COVID-19. CD4+ T cells specific for antigen were expanded with viral peptide pools by the ViraFEST assay before sequencing. Following 10 days of culture, CD4+ T cells were isolated. Every participant took two doses of the BNT162b2 or mRNA-1273 vaccine. All vaccine recipients tested negative for nucleocapsid antibodies and had never contracted SARS-CoV-2 infection. This clone was detected once. No antigen is known for it. J lost 5 bases, V lost 4 bases, and 7 bases had no gene match. The CDR3 loop spans 14 amino acids. Germline CDR1 SGHDT, CDR2 YYEEEE. The assay was immunoSEQ multiplex PCR, and TCRdb's table has in-frame clones only and misses some. The table lists around 30,000 clones, around 67% of them singletons.

This chain connects TRBV5-6 to TRBJ1-2; TRBD1 matches 8 bases. Sequenced material: CD4+ T cells from PBMCs cultured with HCoV-NL63 spike peptides, taken after COVID-19 vaccination. The sequence was obtained from a human donor who received a COVID-19 vaccine. This CDR3 is CASSLARGPYGYTF. CDR3 in DNA: TGTGCCAGCAGCCTCGCCAGGGGGCCATATGGCTACACCTTC.